These T cell receptor beta chains were read from a single sample in a study of OX40 agonist ivuxolimab in advanced cancers. Data came from immunoSEQ multiplex PCR; TCRdb stores just in-frame clones and leaves some out. The data contain tens of thousands of clones, around four fifths of them singletons. Sequencing was performed on CD4+ or CD8+ T cells sorted from blood, taken in a trial of the OX40 agonist ivuxolimab. The receptors derive from an adult with an advanced solid tumor such as melanoma, head and neck, liver or kidney cancer. CDR3s include the opening cysteine and the closing phenylalanine or tryptophan. The D gene is left open where the match is weak. Only part of the rows carry a size: once, few, many, or a class if the clone is expanded.

J gene,V gene,clone size,D gene,CDR3 DNA,CDR3 protein
TRBJ2-5,TRBV29-1,.,.,TGCAGCTCAGGAAGGCAGGGGATCGAGACCCAGTACTTC,CSSGRQGIETQYF
TRBJ2-5,TRBV27,.,.,TGTGCCAGCAGTTCTACGAGCGAAGAGACCCAGTACTTC,CASSSTSEETQYF
TRBJ1-5,TRBV7-2,once,.,TGTGCCAGCAGCGTTCAAACGAATCAGCCCCAGCATTTT,CASSVQTNQPQHF
TRBJ1-1,TRBV7-2,.,TRBD1,TGTGCCAGCAGCTTCAGGACAGGGTGGACTGAAGCTTTCTTT,CASSFRTGWTEAFF
TRBJ1-1,TRBV12-5,.,.,TGTGCTAGTGCCCCCCAGGGCGTAGAGACTGAAGCTTTCTTT,CASAPQGVETEAFF
TRBJ2-7,TRBV10-3,.,.,TGTGCCATCAGTGACGCGACAGGCTCCTACGAGCAGTACTTC,CAISDATGSYEQYF
TRBJ2-1,TRBV25-1,few,.,TGTGCCAGCAGTGATTCGTCGGCAGAGCAGTTCTTC,CASSDSSAEQFF
TRBJ2-1,TRBV5-4,.,.,TGTGCCAGCAGCTTGGGGGCCAGGAGCTCCTACAATGAGCAGTTCTTC,CASSLGARSSYNEQFF
TRBJ2-3,TRBV7-8,once,TRBD2,TGTGCCAGCAGCTTAGCGGCGGGGGGTGGGACAGATACGCAGTATTTT,CASSLAAGGGTDTQYF
TRBJ1-6,TRBV27,.,.,TGTGCCAGCAGTTTATCCCTCGACAGTTTGCCTCCCTATAATTCACCCCTCCACTTT,CASSLSLDSLPPYNSPLHF
TRBJ2-3,TRBV18,.,.,TGTGCCAGCTCACCACAAGATACGCAGTATTTT,CASSPQDTQYF
TRBJ1-1,TRBV5-1,few,.,TGCGCCAGCAGCTTGGACGGGGGTCAGAACACTGAAGCTTTCTTT,CASSLDGGQNTEAFF
TRBJ1-5,TRBV19,.,.,TGTGCCAGTAGTATTACAGATAGCAATCAGCCCCAGCATTTT,CASSITDSNQPQHF
TRBJ1-6,TRBV18,.,.,TGTGCCAGCTCACCACGCACGCGAACTAATTCACCCCTCCACTTT,CASSPRTRTNSPLHF
TRBJ1-1,TRBV7-6,.,.,TGTGCCAGCAGATCCAGTACGGGGAACACTGAAGCTTTCTTT,CASRSSTGNTEAFF
TRBJ1-3,TRBV7-9,.,.,TGTGCCAGCGAGGGGCAGGCACCAGGAAACACCATATATTTT,CASEGQAPGNTIYF
TRBJ2-7,TRBV30,once,.,TGTGCCTGGAGGGGGTACAGCGAGCAGTACTTC,CAWRGYSEQYF
TRBJ1-1,TRBV5-8,.,TRBD1,TGTGCCAGCAGCTCGACAGGGATGGTACCTATGAACACTGAAGCTTTCTTT,CASSSTGMVPMNTEAFF
TRBJ1-1,TRBV6-5,once,TRBD1,TGTGCCAGCAGTCGGGACAGGGGACTAAACACTGAAGCTTTCTTT,CASSRDRGLNTEAFF
TRBJ2-3,TRBV5-1,.,.,TGCGCCAGCAGCTTGACAGGTCTCATGGGCACAGATACGCAGTATTTT,CASSLTGLMGTDTQYF
TRBJ1-6,TRBV27,.,.,TGTGCCAGCAGCCCCCCGGACACTAATTCACCCCTCCACTTT,CASSPPDTNSPLHF
TRBJ2-6,TRBV5-1,.,.,TGCGCCAGCAGCTTGGGAAATACTGGGGCCAACGTCCTGACTTTC,CASSLGNTGANVLTF
TRBJ1-2,TRBV27,.,TRBD1,TGTGCCAGCAGTGCGGGACAGGGGAGTGTAGTCTATGGCTACACCTTC,CASSAGQGSVVYGYTF
TRBJ2-7,TRBV19,.,.,TGTGCCAGTGCACCTAAGGGACATCCTCCCTACGAGCAGTACTTC,CASAPKGHPPYEQYF
TRBJ2-2,TRBV7-3,.,TRBD1,TGTGCCAGCAGCCTCCGACAGGGGGCAATTACCGGGGAGCTGTTTTTT,CASSLRQGAITGELFF
TRBJ2-3,TRBV5-4,.,TRBD1,TGTGCCAGCCGCCTGTGGACAGGGGCTACAGATACGCAGTATTTT,CASRLWTGATDTQYF
TRBJ1-2,TRBV19,.,.,TGTGCCAGTAGTATTACAGACTATGGCTACACCTTC,CASSITDYGYTF
TRBJ2-3,TRBV7-2,.,.,TGTGCCAGCAGCTTTATCACGGCAGATACGCAGTATTTT,CASSFITADTQYF
TRBJ1-1,TRBV7-9,.,.,TGTGCCAGCAGTAGGGTGGTGAACACTGAAGCTTTCTTT,CASSRVVNTEAFF
TRBJ2-3,TRBV6-4,once,.,TGTGCCTTACCTGTCGGATTTCAGGGTCGGTGGGATACGCAGTATTTT,CALPVGFQGRWDTQYF
TRBJ1-3,TRBV5-1,.,TRBD1,TGCGCCAGCAGCTTGGCCGCCGACAGGGGTTCCACCATATATTTT,CASSLAADRGSTIYF
TRBJ2-1,TRBV7-2,.,.,TGTGCCAGCAGCCAAGGCAGCCTCGCCTACAATGAGCAGTTCTTC,CASSQGSLAYNEQFF
TRBJ2-1,TRBV7-2,once,.,TGTGCCAGCAGCCCTCCGATCGATGAGCAGTTCTTC,CASSPPIDEQFF
TRBJ2-6,TRBV4-3,many,.,TGCGCCAGCAGCCAAGGGAAAAGAGAGGTCGGCTCTGGGGCCAACGTCCTGACTTTC,CASSQGKREVGSGANVLTF
TRBJ2-3,TRBV11-3,.,TRBD1,TGTGCCAGCAGCTTAGCTGGACAGGGGGGCGGCACAGATACGCAGTATTTT,CASSLAGQGGGTDTQYF
TRBJ1-3,TRBV28,.,.,TGTGCCAGCAGCCGACAGGCCTCCGCTGGAAACACCATATATTTT,CASSRQASAGNTIYF
TRBJ1-4,TRBV30,.,TRBD1,TGTGCCTGGACAAACAGGGGCAGGGAAAAACTGTTTTTT,CAWTNRGREKLFF
TRBJ1-1,TRBV5-4,.,.,TGTGCCAGCAGCTCGGGAGACACTGAAGCTTTCTTT,CASSSGDTEAFF
TRBJ2-5,TRBV4-3,once,.,TGCGCCAGCAGCCAAGACGTAGGGGGGACCCAGTACTTC,CASSQDVGGTQYF
TRBJ1-5,TRBV7-9,.,.,TGTGCCAGCAGTTCCGCCGAGGGTAGCAATCAGCCCCAGCATTTT,CASSSAEGSNQPQHF
TRBJ2-7,TRBV21-1,.,.,TGTGCCAGCAGCACAGGGCTGGGACAGGGGGCCTTCTACGAGCAGTACTTC,CASSTGLGQGAFYEQYF
TRBJ1-1,TRBV15,once,.,TGTGCCACCAGCAGAGATCTTGGCAGATCCACTGAAGCTTTCTTT,CATSRDLGRSTEAFF
TRBJ2-3,TRBV27,once,TRBD1,TGTGCCAGTTCACGGACAGGGGGTACCACAGATACGCAGTATTTT,CASSRTGGTTDTQYF
TRBJ2-5,TRBV5-1,once,.,TGCGCCAGCAGCTCGCAAGAGACCCAGTACTTC,CASSSQETQYF
TRBJ1-2,TRBV7-9,.,.,TGTGCCAGCAGCTTAAACGCAGGGGCCGCGCGCTACACCTTC,CASSLNAGAARYTF
TRBJ1-2,TRBV28,.,.,TGTGCCAGCAGTGTACAGGGTTCCAACTATGGCTACACCTTC,CASSVQGSNYGYTF
TRBJ2-2,TRBV7-3,.,TRBD2,TGTGCCAGCAGCCCTACTAGCGGGGCAAACTCCGGCACCGGGGAGCTGTTTTTT,CASSPTSGANSGTGELFF
TRBJ1-6,TRBV10-1,once,TRBD1,TGCGCCAGCAGGCCCGGGACAGATTCACCCCTCCACTTT,CASRPGTDSPLHF
TRBJ2-5,TRBV5-1,few,.,TGCGCCAGCAGCTTCCAAGAGACCCAGTACTTC,CASSFQETQYF
TRBJ1-5,TRBV7-8,.,.,TGTGCCAGCAGCTTAGCGACAGTAGGGGTGACTCAGCCCCAGCATTTT,CASSLATVGVTQPQHF
TRBJ2-1,TRBV11-2,.,TRBD2,TGTGCCAGCAGCTTAGGGGGGTACGAGCGGGGGTCCCCAGGTGAGCAGTTCTTC,CASSLGGYERGSPGEQFF
TRBJ2-2,TRBV6-5,.,.,TGTGCCAGCCGGTACACCGGGGAGCTGTTTTTT,CASRYTGELFF
TRBJ1-1,TRBV2,.,TRBD1,TGTGCCAGCGTAAGGGGAATGAAAACAGGGGGCTGGACTGAAGCTTTCTTT,CASVRGMKTGGWTEAFF
TRBJ2-5,TRBV7-2,.,.,TGTGCCAGCAGGGATACAGGGCACTCTGGGACCCAGTACTTC,CASRDTGHSGTQYF
TRBJ1-5,TRBV10-1,.,.,TGCGCCAGCAGTGATGATTCGGATCAGCCCCAGCATTTT,CASSDDSDQPQHF
TRBJ1-2,TRBV5-1,.,.,TGCGCCAGCAGCTTGGGGGCAGGGGATCTATATGGCTACACCTTC,CASSLGAGDLYGYTF
TRBJ1-6,TRBV30,few,.,TGTGCCTGGAGTGTTGACAATAATTCACCCCTCCACTTT,CAWSVDNNSPLHF
TRBJ2-3,TRBV11-3,.,TRBD2,TGTGCCAGCAGCCAACGCTGGGAGGGGATTGGGACAGATACGCAGTATTTT,CASSQRWEGIGTDTQYF
TRBJ1-1,TRBV9,.,.,TGTGCCAGCAGCGTAGCTCCACAGACTCACACTGAAGCTTTCTTT,CASSVAPQTHTEAFF
TRBJ2-2,TRBV23-1,few,TRBD1,TGCGCCAGCAGTCAAAGGACAGGGTGGAACACCGGGGAGCTGTTTTTT,CASSQRTGWNTGELFF